These T cell receptor beta chains were read from a single sample in a study of T cell responses to AZD1222 COVID-19 vaccine. Here immunoSEQ multiplex PCR was the method, and the copy in TCRdb shows in-frame clones only, minus some. The sample shows approximately 90,000 clones, roughly nine tenths of them seen only once. The sequences come from peripheral blood, collected on day 0 of AZD1222 vaccination. The receptor set was obtained from an adult in good health. CDR3s include the opening cysteine and the closing phenylalanine or tryptophan.

CDR3 protein	V gene	J gene
CASSAGLAGEGEQFF	TRBV9	TRBJ2-1
CATRLEGSGGSYTF	TRBV15	TRBJ1-2
CASSQALSYNSPLHF	TRBV7-2	TRBJ1-6
CASSQTGSYEQYF	TRBV7-9	TRBJ2-7
CASSEGPSLGPQHF	TRBV6-1	TRBJ1-5
CASSLLSGPPGF	TRBV3-1/TRBV3-2	TRBJ2-7
CASSANGAAVGNTIYF	TRBV19	TRBJ1-3
CASSLFGGETYYGYTF	TRBV28	TRBJ1-2
CASSEMGQGGGNTEAFF	TRBV2	TRBJ1-1
CASSSLGLTGDEKLFF	TRBV7-3	TRBJ1-4
CASSRSGGSGYTF	TRBV28	TRBJ1-2
CASSPQSNTEAFF	TRBV6-5	TRBJ1-1
CASVATPGQGPYEQYF	TRBV28	TRBJ2-7
CSVEDPRTTQETQYF	TRBV29-1	TRBJ2-5
CASSQDRTGQYNEQFF	TRBV4-2	TRBJ2-1
CASSVVATGGFTDTQYF	TRBV9	TRBJ2-3
CASSLTGSINQPQHF	TRBV28	TRBJ1-5
CASSIEASYEQYF	TRBV19	TRBJ2-7
CTSSQATSGGHNEQFF	TRBV1	TRBJ2-1
CASSEDRGRNSPLHF	TRBV6-1	TRBJ1-6
CASSRKTGFMNTEAFF	TRBV5-6	TRBJ1-1
CASSQDLVGGGIEQYF	TRBV4-1	TRBJ2-7
CASSSPARDGQETQYF	TRBV27	TRBJ2-5
CASSLAGVGGELFF	TRBV28	TRBJ2-2
CATSDSTAYNEQFF	TRBV24-1	TRBJ2-1
CASSVGGPTTNEKLFF	TRBV9	TRBJ1-4
CASTWGLAGGTDTQYF	TRBV5-4	TRBJ2-3
CSATAASYEQYF	TRBV29-1	TRBJ2-7
CASSQFYIATNEKLFF	TRBV3-1/TRBV3-2	TRBJ1-4
CASSLLPRGSNQPQHF	TRBV28	TRBJ1-5
CASSPGLAGSYEQYF	TRBV5-4	TRBJ2-7
CASSSGGSSNEKLFF	TRBV5-1	TRBJ1-4
CASSPVWQGGTGELFF	TRBV9	TRBJ2-2
CASRDRGNTEAFF	TRBV6-6	TRBJ1-1
CASGRTGPYEQYF	TRBV28	TRBJ2-7
CASSLFAIDSRRYGYTF	TRBV7-9	TRBJ1-2
CASSQRQGIAGGEAFF	TRBV3-1/TRBV3-2	TRBJ1-1
CASSKGDNQPQHF	TRBV21-1	TRBJ1-5
CASSLEDRYTEAFF	TRBV5-1	TRBJ1-1
CASRLLANTEAFF	TRBV28	TRBJ1-1
CAWSPNREKLFF	TRBV30	TRBJ1-4